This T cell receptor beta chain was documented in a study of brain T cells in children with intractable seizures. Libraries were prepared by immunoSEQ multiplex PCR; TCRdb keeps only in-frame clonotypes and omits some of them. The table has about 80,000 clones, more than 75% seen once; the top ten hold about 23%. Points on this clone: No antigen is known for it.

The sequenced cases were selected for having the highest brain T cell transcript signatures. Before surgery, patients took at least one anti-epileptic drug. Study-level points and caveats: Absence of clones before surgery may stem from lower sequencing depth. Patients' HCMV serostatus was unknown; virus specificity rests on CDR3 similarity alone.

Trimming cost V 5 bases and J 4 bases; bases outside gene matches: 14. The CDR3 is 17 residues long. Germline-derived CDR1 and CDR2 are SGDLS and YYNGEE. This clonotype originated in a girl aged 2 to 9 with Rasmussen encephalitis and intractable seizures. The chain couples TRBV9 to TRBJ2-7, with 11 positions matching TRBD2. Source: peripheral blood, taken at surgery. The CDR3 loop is CASSPWGLAGGKYEQYF. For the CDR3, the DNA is TGTGCCAGCAGTCCCTGGGGGCTAGCGGGAGGAAAGTACGAGCAGTACTTC.